The source of this T cell receptor beta chain is a study of T cell repertoires in ileal Crohn's disease. Study background: Surgery for a complication: stricturing in approximately 60%, penetrating in about 39%.

Produced via immunoSEQ multiplex PCR; TCRdb's table is partial and in-frame only. The sample records 11,000 to 15,000 clones, roughly 78% being singletons. Points from the study as a whole: Compared with CD4 T cells, sorted CD8 cells carried more expanded clones. Every patient over 26.8% clonality showed endoscopic recurrence.

On this clone itself: As yet, its antigen is unknown.

Material: ileal tissue. This TCR was recovered from an adult with Crohn's disease.

CDR3 nucleotide sequence: TGTGCCAGTAGTATAGAGGCCCGGCGGGACACTGAAGCTTTCTTT. It encodes CASSIEARRDTEAFF. This rearrangement joins TRBV19 to TRBJ1-1; D uncertain. Trimming took 0 bases from V and 3 from J, leaving 11 bases between them. Germline CDR1 LNHDA, CDR2 SQIVND (reference sequence). This CDR3 contains 15 residues.